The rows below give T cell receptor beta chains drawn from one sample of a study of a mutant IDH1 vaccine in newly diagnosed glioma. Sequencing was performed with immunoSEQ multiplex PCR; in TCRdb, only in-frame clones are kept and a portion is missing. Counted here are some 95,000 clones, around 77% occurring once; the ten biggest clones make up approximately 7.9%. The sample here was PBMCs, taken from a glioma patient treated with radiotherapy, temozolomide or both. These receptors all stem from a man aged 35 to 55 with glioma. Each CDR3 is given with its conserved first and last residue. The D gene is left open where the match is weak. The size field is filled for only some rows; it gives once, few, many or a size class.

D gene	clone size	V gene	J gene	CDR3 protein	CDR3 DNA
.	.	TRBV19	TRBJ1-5	CASSMNGQSNQPQHF	TGTGCCAGTAGTATGAACGGGCAGTCCAATCAGCCCCAGCATTTT
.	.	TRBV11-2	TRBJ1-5	CASSLGPGFSNQPQHF	TGTGCCAGCAGCTTAGGTCCAGGGTTCAGCAATCAGCCCCAGCATTTT
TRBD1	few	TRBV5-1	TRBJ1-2	CASKRWGQGEYNYGYTF	TGCGCCAGCAAACGGTGGGGACAGGGGGAGTATAACTATGGCTACACCTTC
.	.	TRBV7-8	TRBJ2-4	CASSPAGSFPKNIQYF	TGTGCCAGCAGCCCGGCGGGATCCTTCCCCAAAAACATTCAGTACTTC
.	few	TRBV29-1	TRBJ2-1	CSVEDPMRDGYYNEQFF	TGCAGCGTTGAAGATCCAATGCGGGACGGATACTACAATGAGCAGTTCTTC
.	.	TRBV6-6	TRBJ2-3	CASTVRESADTQYF	TGTGCCAGCACTGTCAGGGAAAGCGCAGATACGCAGTATTTT
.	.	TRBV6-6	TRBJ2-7	CASSYPVSNYEQYF	TGTGCCAGCAGTTATCCGGTCAGTAACTACGAGCAGTACTTC
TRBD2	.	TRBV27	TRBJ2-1	CASSLTSGENEQFF	TGTGCCAGCAGTTTAACTAGCGGGGAGAATGAGCAGTTCTTC
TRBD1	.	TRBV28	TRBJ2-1	CASTWDRGANEQFF	TGTGCCAGCACCTGGGACAGGGGTGCGAATGAGCAGTTCTTC
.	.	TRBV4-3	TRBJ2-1	CASSQDSPIPGSEQFF	TGCGCCAGCAGCCAAGATTCGCCCATTCCTGGGAGCGAGCAGTTCTTC
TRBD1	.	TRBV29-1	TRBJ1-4	CSVDGQGASTNEKLFF	TGCAGCGTTGATGGACAGGGTGCCTCGACTAATGAAAAACTGTTTTTT
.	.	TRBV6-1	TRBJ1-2	CASSEVGGGNGYTF	TGTGCCAGCAGTGAAGTCGGAGGGGGTAATGGCTACACCTTC
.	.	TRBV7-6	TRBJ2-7	CASSPAQGGMFFTYEQYF	TGTGCCAGCAGCCCCGCACAGGGAGGAATGTTTTTTACCTACGAGCAGTACTTC
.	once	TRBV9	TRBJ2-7	CASSVHEGVTYEQYF	TGTGCCAGCAGCGTTCACGAGGGGGTAACTTACGAGCAGTACTTC
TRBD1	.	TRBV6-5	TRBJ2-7	CASSKGQDYYEQYF	TGTGCCAGCAGTAAGGGACAGGACTACTACGAGCAGTACTTC
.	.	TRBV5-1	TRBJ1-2	CASSTGPELYTF	TGCGCCAGCAGCACCGGACCTGAACTCTACACCTTC
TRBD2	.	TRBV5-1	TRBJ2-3	CASSFGGGADTQYF	TGCGCCAGCAGCTTCGGCGGGGGGGCAGATACGCAGTATTTT
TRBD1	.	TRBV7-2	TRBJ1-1	CASSSRDRGLLNTEAFF	TGTGCCAGCAGCTCACGGGACAGGGGATTATTGAACACTGAAGCTTTCTTT
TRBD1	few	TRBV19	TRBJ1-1	CASSIYSGGETEAFF	TGTGCCAGTAGTATTTACTCAGGGGGGGAAACTGAAGCTTTCTTT
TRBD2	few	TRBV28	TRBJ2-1	CASRREGVRLNEQFF	TGTGCCAGCCGTCGGGAGGGGGTGAGATTAAATGAGCAGTTCTTC
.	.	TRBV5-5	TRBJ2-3	CASSLGLGTQYF	TGTGCCAGCAGCTTGGGGCTGGGTACGCAGTATTTT
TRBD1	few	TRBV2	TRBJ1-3	CASRADRGISGNTIYF	TGTGCCAGCAGAGCGGACAGGGGGATCTCTGGAAACACCATATATTTT
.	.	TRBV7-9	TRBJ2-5	CASSQKRQSVTQYF	TGTGCCAGCAGCCAAAAACGACAGTCTGTGACCCAGTACTTC
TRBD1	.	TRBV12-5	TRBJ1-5	CASGLDPKTGSNFGSNQPQHF	TGTGCTAGTGGTTTGGATCCGAAGACAGGGAGTAATTTCGGTAGCAATCAGCCCCAGCATTTT
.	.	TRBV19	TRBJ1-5	CASKTAAATGNQPQHF	TGTGCCAGCAAAACCGCCGCGGCGACGGGCAATCAGCCCCAGCATTTT
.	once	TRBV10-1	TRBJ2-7	CASSLDRLILYEQYF	TGCGCCAGCAGTCTTGACAGGCTAATCCTCTACGAGCAGTACTTC
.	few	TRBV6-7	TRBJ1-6	CASRTDSPLHF	TGTGCCAGTCGGACCGATTCACCCCTCCACTTT
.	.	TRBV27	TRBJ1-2	CASSPRGDYGYTF	TGTGCCAGCAGTCCCCGGGGAGACTATGGCTACACCTTC
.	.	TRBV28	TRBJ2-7	CASSLSSYEQYF	TGTGCCAGCAGTTTATCTAGTTACGAGCAGTACTTC
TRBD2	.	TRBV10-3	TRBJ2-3	CAISESTSPSTDTQYF	TGTGCCATCAGTGAGTCGACTAGCCCTAGCACAGATACGCAGTATTTT
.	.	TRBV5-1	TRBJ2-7	CASSLEGVRYEQYF	TGCGCCAGCAGCTTGGAGGGCGTTCGCTACGAGCAGTACTTC
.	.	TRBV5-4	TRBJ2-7	CASSPSNTYEQYF	TGTGCCAGCAGCCCTTCAAACACCTACGAGCAGTACTTC
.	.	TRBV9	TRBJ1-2	CASSVDPALGGYTF	TGTGCCAGCAGCGTAGATCCTGCACTGGGGGGCTACACCTTC
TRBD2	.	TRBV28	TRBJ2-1	CASSPPWASGRNEQFF	TGTGCCAGCAGCCCCCCCTGGGCTAGCGGGAGGAATGAGCAGTTCTTC
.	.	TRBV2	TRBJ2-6	CASGTGANVLTF	TGTGCCAGCGGAACTGGGGCCAACGTCCTGACTTTC
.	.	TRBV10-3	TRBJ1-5	CASGEPQHF	TGTGCCAGCGGGGAGCCCCAGCATTTT
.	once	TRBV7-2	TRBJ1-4	CASSPRGAREKLFF	TGTGCCAGCAGCCCTCGGGGGGCAAGAGAAAAACTGTTTTTT
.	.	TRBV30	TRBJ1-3	CAWSRQTSGNTIYF	TGTGCCTGGAGTAGACAGACCTCTGGAAACACCATATATTTT
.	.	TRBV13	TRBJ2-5	CASSLSETQYF	TGTGCCAGCAGCTTATCCGAGACCCAGTACTTC
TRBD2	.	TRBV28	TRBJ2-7	CASSATGTSYEQYF	TGTGCCAGCAGTGCCACCGGGACTAGCTACGAGCAGTACTTC
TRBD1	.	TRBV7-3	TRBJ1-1	CASSSRTGALTEAFF	TGTGCCAGCAGCTCCCGGACAGGGGCCCTCACTGAAGCTTTCTTT
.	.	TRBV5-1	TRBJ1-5	CASSPNQPQHF	TGCGCCAGCAGCCCGAATCAGCCCCAGCATTTT
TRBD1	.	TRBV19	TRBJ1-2	CASNYRDRGTNYGYTF	TGTGCCAGTAATTACCGGGACAGGGGTACTAACTATGGCTACACCTTC
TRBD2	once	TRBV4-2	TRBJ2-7	CASSQEIWRAGGKRSEQYF	TGTGCCAGCAGCCAAGAAATTTGGAGAGCGGGGGGCAAGCGGAGCGAGCAGTACTTC
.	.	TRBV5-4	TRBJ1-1	CASSPEVEKTEAFF	TGTGCCAGCAGCCCCGAGGTGGAGAAGACTGAAGCTTTCTTT
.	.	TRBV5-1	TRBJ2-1	CASSSQGGGYAEQFF	TGCGCCAGCAGCTCACAGGGAGGAGGCTACGCTGAGCAGTTCTTC
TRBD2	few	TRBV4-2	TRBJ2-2	CASSLGLAGTGELFF	TGTGCCAGCAGCCTCGGACTAGCGGGAACCGGGGAGCTGTTTTTT
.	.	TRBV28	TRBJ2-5	CASILSPSAQETQYF	TGTGCCAGCATCCTCTCGCCTAGCGCCCAAGAGACCCAGTACTTC
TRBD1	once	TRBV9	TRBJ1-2	CASSPRGGARGYTF	TGTGCCAGCAGCCCCAGGGGGGGCGCAAGGGGCTACACCTTC
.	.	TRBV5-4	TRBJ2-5	CASSFEWETQYF	TGTGCCAGCAGCTTTGAATGGGAGACCCAGTACTTC
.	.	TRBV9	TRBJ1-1	CASSVEDTEAFF	TGTGCCAGCAGCGTAGAAGACACTGAAGCTTTCTTT
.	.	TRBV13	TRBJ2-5	CASSLYRTAGQLGEETQYF	TGTGCCAGCAGCTTATATAGGACCGCTGGACAGCTGGGGGAAGAGACCCAGTACTTC
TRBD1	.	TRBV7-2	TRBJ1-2	CASSPGGQGANYGYTF	TGTGCCAGCAGCCCAGGGGGACAGGGGGCGAACTATGGCTACACCTTC